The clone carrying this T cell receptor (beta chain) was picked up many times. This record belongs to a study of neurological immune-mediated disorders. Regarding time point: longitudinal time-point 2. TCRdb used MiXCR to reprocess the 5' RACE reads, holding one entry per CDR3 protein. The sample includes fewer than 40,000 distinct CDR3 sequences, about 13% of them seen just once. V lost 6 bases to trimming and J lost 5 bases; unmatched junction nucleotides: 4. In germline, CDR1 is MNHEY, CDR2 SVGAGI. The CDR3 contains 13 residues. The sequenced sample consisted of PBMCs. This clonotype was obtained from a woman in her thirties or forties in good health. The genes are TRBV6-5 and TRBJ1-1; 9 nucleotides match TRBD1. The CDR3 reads CASSGQGRTEAFF. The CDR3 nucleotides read TGTGCCAGCAGCGGACAGGGGAGGACTGAAGCTTTCTTT.